A selection of T cell receptor beta chains follows, all from one sample in a study of Graves' ophthalmopathy and Graves' hyperthyroidism. TCRdb analysed the multiplex PCR reads with MiXCR anew, one entry per CDR3 protein. Among 500,000 to 700,000 distinct CDR3 sequences listed, over 20% were seen once. The sequencing sample was made of peripheral blood. These receptors all stem from a woman under 30 with stable Graves' hyperthyroidism. Some clones in this sample may be carry-over from other donors' samples. Both conserved end residues are part of each CDR3. Each record gives: clone size, CDR3 length, V gene, D gene, J gene, CDR3 DNA, CDR3 protein. The D gene is left open where the match is weak. A row's size may be missing; if present it is once, few, many or a size class.

-	12	TRBV3-1	TRBD1	TRBJ1-1	TGTGCCAGCGGGACAGGGCTGACTGAGGCTTTCTTT	CASGTGLTEAFF
many	14	TRBV7-9	-	TRBJ2-3	TGTGCCAGCACCGGCGTCAGCGACACAGATACGCAGTATTTT	CASTGVSDTDTQYF
many	12	TRBV20-1	TRBD1	TRBJ1-2	TGCAGTGCTAGGACAGGGAACTATGGCTACACCTTC	CSARTGNYGYTF
many	15	TRBV5-4	-	TRBJ2-7	TGTGCCAGCAGCGTAATCGGGACGGCCTCCTACGAGCAGTACTTC	CASSVIGTASYEQYF
many	16	TRBV6-5	-	TRBJ2-7	TGTGCCAGCAGTTTGACCGACAGGACGGGGGGCTACGAGCAGTACTTC	CASSLTDRTGGYEQYF
many	16	TRBV6-5	-	TRBJ1-1	TGTGCCAGCAGTTACGATGGCAGTTACATGAACACTGAAGCTTTCTTT	CASSYDGSYMNTEAFF
many	14	TRBV6-1	-	TRBJ2-7	TGTGCCACCCGGGGGTGGGCCTTCCCCTACGAGCAGTACTTC	CATRGWAFPYEQYF
many	18	TRBV20-1	TRBD2	TRBJ2-7	TGCAGTGCTAGAGTGCCCCTCCGACTAAGCGGGAGTCTCTACGAGCAGTACTTC	CSARVPLRLSGSLYEQYF
many	14	TRBV7-3	-	TRBJ2-2	TGTGCCAGCAGCCCTAGAGGGGGCACCGGGGAGCTGTTTTTT	CASSPRGGTGELFF
many	16	TRBV6-1	-	TRBJ1-3	TGTGCCAGCAGTGAATTTTTCGGAGGGTCTGGAAACACCATATATTTT	CASSEFFGGSGNTIYF
many	14	TRBV2	TRBD2	TRBJ2-5	TGTGCCAGCAGTGTGGGACTAGCTCTTGAGACCCAGTACTTC	CASSVGLALETQYF
many	16	TRBV6-5	-	TRBJ1-6	TGTGCCAGCAGTCTACGTTACTTCTCCTATAATTCACCCCTCCACTTT	CASSLRYFSYNSPLHF
many	14	TRBV27	-	TRBJ2-2	TGTGCCAGCAGTTTGGAGTACGACGGCGGGGAGCTGTTTTTT	CASSLEYDGGELFF
many	15	TRBV6-5	TRBD2	TRBJ2-5	TGTGCCAGCAGTTACGGGCTAGCGGGGGGAGAGACCCAGTACTTC	CASSYGLAGGETQYF
many	15	TRBV11-2	TRBD1	TRBJ1-5	TGTGCCAGCAGTATAGGGACAGGCCCCAATCAGCCCCAGCATTTT	CASSIGTGPNQPQHF
-	13	TRBV20-1	-	TRBJ1-1	TGCAGCCGACGGGAGGGTACGTGGGATGAAGCTTTCTTT	CSRREGTWDEAFF
-	14	TRBV19	-	TRBJ2-5	TGTGCCAGTAGTATAGGGGGTACTAGGGAGACCCAGTACTTC	CASSIGGTRETQYF
-	13	TRBV7-9	-	TRBJ2-2	TGTGCCAGCACCTCAAGAGGACCCGGGGAGCTGTTTTTT	CASTSRGPGELFF
few	15	TRBV2	-	TRBJ2-7	TGTGCCAGCAGTGAAGCGCTTCGAAGGGGCGACGAGCAGTACTTC	CASSEALRRGDEQYF
-	13	TRBV6-1	-	TRBJ1-5	TGTGCCAGCACCGATTGGGGTAATCAGCCCCAGCATTTT	CASTDWGNQPQHF
many	16	TRBV19	-	TRBJ2-7	TGTGCCAGTAGTATTATTGCAGGCTGGTCCTACTACGAGCAGTACTTC	CASSIIAGWSYYEQYF
-	15	TRBV20-1	-	TRBJ1-2	TGCAGTGCTAGAGTGGGTACTCTCGGCCAATCTGGCTACACCTTC	CSARVGTLGQSGYTF